A single sample gave rise to the 24 T cell receptor beta chains below, sequenced in a study of STAT5B mutations in CD4+ large granular lymphocyte leukemia. Measured with immunoSEQ multiplex PCR; TCRdb has only the in-frame clones, and not every one. The table includes 25,000 to 35,000 clones, about 71% detected once. The specimen was CD4+ T cells from blood buffy coats. The receptors were sampled from a human donor in good health.

In its sample, this clone was seen once. The chain carries TRBV30 and TRBJ2-5, with 7 positions matching TRBD1. The V and J ends lost 0 bases and 4 bases, in that order; junction bases with no gene match: 2. Germline V CDR1 and CDR2: GTSNPN, SVGIG (reference sequence). The CDR3 contains 13 residues. CDR3 in DNA: TGTGCCTGGAGTGTAGGGGGCGTAGAGACCCAGTACTTC. Residues: CAWSVGGVETQYF.

This chain links TRBV27 with TRBJ1-5, with D unclear. Trimming cost V 3 bases and J 0 bases, with 9 bases left between them. This CDR3 comprises 15 residues. Looked up from germline, CDR1 is MNHEY and CDR2 is SMNVEV (reference sequence). The CDR3 spells CASSLVGNSNQPQHF. CDR3 in DNA: TGTGCCAGCAGTTTGGTTGGAAATAGCAATCAGCCCCAGCATTTT.

CDR3 amino acids: CASSLTGGTDTQYF. The CDR3 nucleotides are TGTGCCAGCAGCTTAACAGGGGGCACAGATACGCAGTATTTT. The chain carries TRBV7-3 and TRBJ2-3, with D possibly being TRBD1 (5 bases). Germline V CDR1 and CDR2: SGHTA, FQGTGA. There are 14 residues in the CDR3. The V end lost 0 bases, the J end lost 1 base, and 5 bases lay between the germline ends.

This chain joins TRBV6-6 and TRBJ1-2, with D possibly TRBD1 on 6 matching bases. Germline CDR1 reads MNHNY; CDR2 reads SVGAGI (reference sequence). CDR3 length: 14 residues. V gave up 3 bases and J gave up 8 bases, with 16 bases separating them. The CDR3 bases are TGTGCCAGCAGTTATTGGGGAGGGGGAAGCGGCTACACCTTC. It is translated as CASSYWGGGSGYTF.

J is TRBJ2-2 and V is TRBV9, with D unclear. V shed 4 bases and J shed 1 base, with 11 bases lying between them. CDR3 length equals 15 residues. CDR1 and CDR2 (germline): SGDLS, YYNGEE. CDR3 sequence (DNA): TGTGCCAGCAGCCCCCGACCCCGGAACACCGGGGAGCTGTTTTTT. Its protein is CASSPRPRNTGELFF.

Worth noting for this clone: Additional DNA sequences in this sample encode the identical CDR3. This sequence joins TRBV5-4 and TRBJ1-5; D perhaps matches TRBD1 (5 bases). V lost 4 bases to trimming and J lost 0 bases, with 11 bases between them. The CDR3 spans 15 residues. Germline values: CDR1 SGHNT, CDR2 YYREEE (reference sequence). CDR3 sequence (DNA): TGTGCCAGCAGCAGGGACGGATATAGCAATCAGCCCCAGCATTTT. It codes for CASSRDGYSNQPQHF.

This clone was picked up a small number of times. The rearrangement uses TRBV2 and TRBJ2-7; D ambiguous. Germline values: CDR1 SNHLY, CDR2 FYNNEI. The V end was cut by 1 base, the J end by 3 bases, with 4 bases between. The CDR3 has 12 amino acids. The CDR3 sequence is CASSEGGYEQYF. In DNA form, the CDR3 reads TGTGCCAGCAGTGAAGGGGGCTACGAGCAGTACTTC.

The chain carries TRBV13 and TRBJ2-5, with 11 bases that match TRBD2. V was pared by 7 bases and J by 4 bases, with 11 bases of the junction left unmatched. The CDR3 runs to 16 residues. The germline V gene encodes CDR1 PRHDT and CDR2 FYEKMQ (reference sequence). The CDR3 region is CASTLLSGGELETQYF. In DNA, the CDR3 is TGTGCCAGCACCCTCCTTAGCGGGGGGGAGCTAGAGACCCAGTACTTC.

This rearrangement joins TRBV2 to TRBJ1-4; 7 bases fit TRBD1. The germline V gene encodes CDR1 SNHLY and CDR2 FYNNEI. This CDR3 contains 15 residues. Trimming at V came to 7 bases and at J to 11 bases, leaving 16 bases not matched to a gene. The CDR3 DNA sequence: TGTGCCAGCAACCCACTACAGACAGGGTTTAAGAAACTGTTTTTT. Translating gives CASNPLQTGFKKLFF.

The CDR3 region has the DNA TGTGCCTGGAGTGCCCCCGGCGGGGGAGTCGGAGATACGCAGTATTTT. This codes for CAWSAPGGGVGDTQYF. The chain recombines TRBV30 with TRBJ2-3; 7 nucleotides match TRBD2. The germline gives CDR1 GTSNPN, CDR2 SVGIG (reference sequence). Trimming took 1 base from V and 5 from J; bases not matched to a gene: 12. The CDR3 length is 16 residues.

This chain connects TRBV2 to TRBJ2-5; D perhaps matches TRBD2 (6 bases). The J call may be in error: the DNA end matches TRBJ2-7 better. This CDR3 region has 15 residues. Germline assignment: CDR1 SNHLY and CDR2 FYNNEI. Here the CDR3 DNA reads TGTGCCAGCAGTGAAGCGCTGAGACTAGTGGGCGAGCAGTACTTC. Its protein is CASSEALRLVGEQYF.

The genes are TRBV27 and TRBJ1-2; 7 bases fit TRBD1. CDR1 is MNHEY and CDR2 is SMNVEV in the germline V gene (reference sequence). The length of the CDR3 is 14 residues. V shed 8 bases and J 2 bases; nucleotides not matched to a gene: 8. The CDR3 sequence: CASGVQGPNYGYTF. As DNA, the CDR3 is TGTGCCAGCGGGGTACAGGGGCCCAACTATGGCTACACCTTC.

This clone was seen a handful of times. The rearrangement links TRBV30 to TRBJ2-3; no reliable D call. The germline V gene has CDR1 GTSNPN and CDR2 SVGIG (reference sequence). Trimming left V 0 bases short and J 5 bases short, with 6 bases between. This CDR3 has 12 residues. The CDR3 sequence: CAWSVIVDTQYF. The CDR3 DNA reads as TGTGCCTGGAGTGTTATAGTAGATACGCAGTATTTT.

This clone was recorded only once. The chain links TRBV11-2 to TRBJ2-5; the D is unclear. V gave up 6 bases and J gave up 5 bases, with 16 bases separating them. The CDR3 runs to 14 residues. The germline V gene has CDR1 SGHAT and CDR2 FQNNGV. The CDR3 sequence: CASSPGRVPETQYF. The CDR3 nucleotides read TGTGCCAGCAGTCCTGGTCGGGTTCCGGAGACCCAGTACTTC.

The chain links TRBV30 to TRBJ2-5; 10 bases align to TRBD2. This CDR3 region has 16 residues. Germline CDR1 GTSNPN, CDR2 SVGIG (reference sequence). V gave up 1 base and J gave up 1 base; unmatched junction bases: 6. CDR3 coding DNA: TGTGCCTGGAGTGACCCACTAGCGGGGCTCCAAGAGACCCAGTACTTC. Amino acid sequence: CAWSDPLAGLQETQYF. The full variable domain, with the rest looked up from reference TRBV30 and TRBJ2-5, is SQTIHQWPATLVQPVGSPLSLECTVEGTSNPNLYWYRQAAGRGLQLLFYSVGIGQISSEVPQNLSASRPQDRQFILSSKKLLLSDSGFYLCAWSDPLAGLQETQYFGPGTRLLVL.

This rearrangement joins TRBV25-1 to TRBJ1-1; 7 bases align to TRBD1. The V and J ends lost 4 bases and 6 bases, in that order; junction bases with no gene match: 5. Per the germline V gene, CDR1 is MGHDK and CDR2 is SYGVNS. The CDR3 runs 13 residues. In nucleotides, the CDR3 is TGTGCCAGCAGTGTAACAGGGGTGGCTGAAGCTTTCTTT. Translated, it gives CASSVTGVAEAFF.

This clone was found a few times. In DNA, the CDR3 is TGTGCCAGTGGGGGAGGGATGGACACTGAAGCTTTCTTT. It encodes CASGGGMDTEAFF. The rearrangement links TRBV2 to TRBJ1-1; D is perhaps TRBD1 (5 bases). The CDR3 has 13 amino acids. V was pared by 9 bases and J by 3 bases, with 14 bases between. Germline loops: CDR1 SNHLY, CDR2 FYNNEI.

The V call is TRBV18, the J call TRBJ2-5, with unresolved D. This CDR3 region has 12 residues. Germline values: CDR1 KGHSH, CDR2 LQKENI. V dropped 1 base and J dropped 5 bases, with 5 bases sitting between them. As DNA, the CDR3 is TGTGCCAGCTCACCACAGCTGGAGACCCAGTACTTC. Its protein product is CASSPQLETQYF. The full variable domain, rest sourced from reference TRBV18 and TRBJ2-5, is NAGVMQNPRHLVRRRGQEARLRCSPMKGHSHVYWYRQLPEEGLKFMVYLQKENIIDESGMPKERFSAEFPKEGPSILRIQQVVRGDSAAYFCASSPQLETQYFGPGTRLLVL.

This rearrangement joins TRBV19 to TRBJ1-6, with D hard to call. CDR1 is LNHDA, CDR2 SQIVND, per germline (reference sequence). Deletions cut 7 bases from V and 5 bases from J, with 9 bases between. The CDR3 covers 13 residues. As DNA, the CDR3 is TGTGCCAGTAATCAGAGAAATAATTCACCCCTCCACTTT. Protein sequence: CASNQRNNSPLHF.

This clone was seen a single time. The V call is TRBV10-1, the J call TRBJ1-3, with D possibly TRBD1 on 6 matching bases. The ends were cut back, 4 bases at V and 2 bases at J, with 9 bases in the middle. The CDR3 has 14 residues. Per germline, CDR1 WNHNN and CDR2 SYGVQD (reference sequence). CDR3 in amino acids: CASSAGVPGNTIYF. CDR3 nucleotides: TGCGCCAGCAGTGCAGGGGTTCCTGGAAACACCATATATTTT.

The sample holds a few counts of this clone. J is TRBJ1-1 and V is TRBV20-1; TRBD1 is a possible D gene (6 bases). V was clipped by 5 bases and J by 6 bases, with 10 bases between them. CDR1 DFQATT and CDR2 SNEGSKA come from the germline V gene (reference sequence). The CDR3 is 11 residues long. Here the CDR3 reads CSAPRQAEAFF. The CDR3 bases are TGCAGTGCTCCCCGACAGGCTGAAGCTTTCTTT.

The chain couples TRBV7-9 to TRBJ2-2; D perhaps matches TRBD2 (6 bases). The CDR3 extends over 17 amino acids. The germline V gene has CDR1 SEHNR and CDR2 FQNEAQ (reference sequence). Trimming took off 5 bases at V and 4 bases at J, with 20 bases between the two ends. The CDR3 protein is CASSDLAGRQVTGELFF. The CDR3 coding sequence is TGTGCCAGCAGCGACCTGGCGGGGCGGCAGGTCACCGGGGAGCTGTTTTTT.

V gene TRBV11-2 combines with J gene TRBJ1-1; D call uncertain. Trimming removed 2 bases from V and 3 bases from J, with 4 bases in between. This CDR3 contains 12 residues. Germline V gene lookup returns CDR1 SGHAT and CDR2 FQNNGV. The CDR3: CASSLLYTEAFF. The CDR3 DNA follows: TGTGCCAGCAGCTTATTGTACACTGAAGCTTTCTTT.

V and J are TRBV14 and TRBJ1-2; a weak D match, TRBD1 (6 bases). The CDR3 extends over 15 amino acids. The germline V gene encodes CDR1 SGHDN and CDR2 FVKESK. V shed 1 base and J shed 0 bases, with 9 bases lying between them. This CDR3 reads CASSQGTVTNYGYTF. CDR3 in DNA: TGTGCCAGCAGCCAAGGGACAGTGACTAACTATGGCTACACCTTC.